This entry lists 22 T cell receptor beta chains sequenced from one sample in a study of blood T cell repertoires in COVID-19. Generated by immunoSEQ multiplex PCR, the TCRdb table keeps only in-frame clones and is missing some. The sample shows 250,000 to 300,000 clones, about nine tenths of them seen only once. Sequenced input: peripheral blood. These receptors were taken from a woman aged 30 to 39 with COVID-19, enrolled during active disease.

The chain recombines TRBV19 with TRBJ1-2, with 8 bases lining up with TRBD1. With 5 bases clipped from V and 2 bases from J, the junction kept 4 bases outside the gene matches. CDR1 and CDR2 from the germline V gene are LNHDA and SQIVND (reference sequence). The CDR3 sequence is 14 residues long. CDR3 nucleotides: TGTGCCAGTAGTCCCCGGGACAGGAACTATGGCTACACCTTC. This codes for CASSPRDRNYGYTF. Drawing the rest from reference TRBV19 and TRBJ1-2, the complete variable domain is DGGITQSPKYLFRKEGQNVTLSCEQNLNHDAMYWYRQDPGQGLRLIYYSQIVNDFQKGDIAEGYSVSREKKESFPLTVTSAQKNPTAFYLCASSPRDRNYGYTFGSGTRLTVV.

The genes are TRBV19 and TRBJ1-4; TRBD1 matches at 7 bases. There are 14 residues in the CDR3. CDR1 LNHDA and CDR2 SQIVND come from the germline V gene (reference sequence). J gave up 3 bases and V 7 bases, and 5 bases lay outside the gene matches. The CDR3 loop is CASTPGTANEKLFF. CDR3 in DNA: TGTGCCAGTACCCCGGGGACAGCTAATGAAAAACTGTTTTTT.

This chain links TRBV6-5 with TRBJ1-5; TRBD1 agrees at 7 bases. This CDR3 has 14 amino acids. The V gene end was trimmed by 6 bases and the J gene end by 4 bases; junction bases not matched to a gene: 6. Germline CDR1 reads MNHEY; CDR2 reads SVGAGI. CDR3 sequence reads: CASRQQGQNQPQHF. The CDR3 nucleotides are TGTGCCAGCAGGCAACAGGGGCAGAATCAGCCCCAGCATTTT.

The chain joins TRBV3-1 (or the pseudogene TRBV3-2) to TRBJ2-2; no reliable D call. Germline V lookup: CDR1 LGHDT, CDR2 YNNKEL (reference sequence). The CDR3 loop spans 14 amino acids. V shed 3 bases and J shed 4 bases, with 9 bases lying between them. The CDR3 coding sequence is TGTGCCAGCAGCCACCTCGACTCCACCGGGGAGCTGTTTTTT. It is translated as CASSHLDSTGELFF.

This clone was recorded once. The chain is built from TRBV7-3 and TRBJ2-4; D unclear. This CDR3 contains 13 residues. Trimming took 5 bases from V and 8 from J, leaving 13 bases between them. The V gene's germline CDR1 is SGHTA and CDR2 FQGTGA. The CDR3 sequence is CASSTQQRDIQYF. The CDR3 DNA is TGTGCCAGCAGCACACAACAACGGGACATTCAGTACTTC.

This clone has a handful of counts. V is TRBV14 and J is TRBJ2-7; 12 nucleotides line up with TRBD2. Losses at the gene ends were 4 bases for V and 5 bases for J; bases not matched to a gene: 9. Germline V gene data show CDR1 as SGHDN and CDR2 as FVKESK. This CDR3 has 16 residues. The CDR3 is CASSRLTSGRSHEQYF. In DNA, the CDR3 is TGTGCCAGCAGCCGCCTCACTAGCGGGAGGTCCCACGAGCAGTACTTC.

This clone has only one observation. The V call is TRBV21-1, the J call TRBJ1-2; TRBD1 was called by the table and not checked on the DNA. TRBV21-1 is given as a pseudogene. The CDR3 runs to 17 residues. CDR3 DNA sequence: TGTGCCAGCAGCAAAAAGGGTAAGGACAGCAGGAACTATGGCTACACCTTC. It yields the protein CASSKKGKDSRNYGYTF.

V gene TRBV6-5 combines with J gene TRBJ1-6; maybe TRBD1 (5 bases). The germline V gene encodes CDR1 MNHEY and CDR2 SVGAGI. This CDR3 spans 12 amino acids. V dropped 6 bases and J dropped 7 bases, with 7 bases sitting between them. CDR3 DNA sequence: TGTGCCAGCAGGGAGGGGAATTCACCCCTCCACTTT. It translates to CASREGNSPLHF.

As DNA, the CDR3 is TGTGCCAGCAGTGCCGGGACTAGCGGGAGGAGGTACGAGCAGTACTTC. Translated, it gives CASSAGTSGRRYEQYF. The V call is TRBV28, the J call TRBJ2-7; 15 nucleotides line up with TRBD2. The CDR3 has 16 amino acids. CDR1 and CDR2 (germline): MDHEN, SYDVKM. Trimming removed 5 bases from V and 4 bases from J; junction bases left unmatched: 6.

V usage is TRBV11-2 and J usage is TRBJ1-2, with D unclear. Germline assignment: CDR1 SGHAT and CDR2 FQNNGV. The CDR3 runs to 14 residues. Trimming stripped 8 bases from V and 1 base from J, with 14 bases between. CDR3 amino acids: CASPPPADNYGYTF. CDR3 sequence (DNA): TGTGCCAGCCCCCCTCCAGCGGATAACTATGGCTACACCTTC.

V is TRBV5-1 and J is TRBJ2-1; TRBD2 agrees at 11 bases. After removal of 2 bases from V and 6 bases from J, the junction contained 4 bases not matched to a gene. In germline, CDR1 is SGHRS, CDR2 YFSETQ. The CDR3 length is 15 residues. This CDR3 is CASSFSLAGVNEQFF. CDR3 in DNA: TGCGCCAGCAGCTTCTCACTAGCGGGAGTCAATGAGCAGTTCTTC.

The chain employs TRBV7-2 and TRBJ2-1; a possible D gene is TRBD2 (6 bases). CDR1 is SGHTA and CDR2 is FQGNSA in the germline V gene. Trimming removed 4 bases at V and 2 bases at J, with 12 bases between. The CDR3 extends over 15 amino acids. The chain's CDR3 is CASSSRRAAYNEQFF. The CDR3 DNA is TGTGCCAGCAGCTCTAGGAGGGCCGCCTACAATGAGCAGTTCTTC.

The gene calls are TRBV5-1 and TRBJ1-3; a weak D match, TRBD1 (5 bases). Germline values: CDR1 SGHRS, CDR2 YFSETQ. Trimming shortened V by 2 bases and J by 0 bases, and 6 bases separated the two germline ends. This CDR3 comprises 14 residues. The CDR3 region has the DNA TGCGCCAGCAGCTTAGACAGCTCTGGAAACACCATATATTTT. Its translation is CASSLDSSGNTIYF. Full variable domain (rest looked up from reference TRBV5-1 and TRBJ1-3): KAGVTQTPRYLIKTRGQQVTLSCSPISGHRSVSWYQQTPGQGLQFLFEYFSETQRNKGNFPGRFSGRQFSNSRSEMNVSTLELGDSALYLCASSLDSSGNTIYFGEGSWLTVV.

This chain uses TRBV24-1 with TRBJ1-2, with 9 nucleotides matching TRBD1. J gave up 2 bases and V 9 bases, and 3 bases lay outside the gene matches. Germline CDR1 and CDR2: KGHDR and SFDVKD. This CDR3 comprises 13 residues. The CDR3 protein is CATQGQGNYGYTF. The DNA for the CDR3 is TGTGCCACCCAGGGACAGGGCAACTATGGCTACACCTTC.

V usage is TRBV19 and J usage is TRBJ1-2; 8 bases line up with TRBD1. The CDR3 length is 14 residues. CDR1 and CDR2 from the germline V gene are LNHDA and SQIVND (reference sequence). V lost 8 bases to trimming and J lost 7 bases; unmatched junction nucleotides: 12. CDR3 sequence (DNA): TGTGCCAGTCGTCCGGACAGGGCCTCGGTTGGCTACACCTTC. It translates to CASRPDRASVGYTF.

This clone was seen just once. The V and J genes are TRBV27 and TRBJ2-5; 7 bases fit TRBD1. Germline V CDR1 and CDR2: MNHEY, SMNVEV (reference sequence). V lost 2 bases, J lost 1 base, and 4 bases stayed unmatched. This CDR3 has 15 amino acids. CDR3 in DNA: TGTGCCAGCAGTTTAGAACAGGGGACCCAAGAGACCCAGTACTTC. Translated, it gives CASSLEQGTQETQYF.

The chain carries TRBV6-6 and TRBJ1-2; 8 bases are a match to TRBD1. The CDR3 totals 16 residues. The germline CDR1 and CDR2 sequences are MNHNY and SVGAGI (reference sequence). The ends lost 2 bases at V and 5 bases at J; junction bases unmatched: 10. CDR3 in DNA: TGTGCCAGCAGTTACCCGACAGGGGCTGGGGGGTATGGCTACACCTTC. Encoded protein: CASSYPTGAGGYGYTF.

This chain joins TRBV9 and TRBJ2-7, with 11 bases that match TRBD2. Germline V CDR1 and CDR2: SGDLS, YYNGEE. This CDR3 contains 15 residues. The J segment lost 4 bases and the V segment lost 1 base, leaving 4 bases of the junction unmatched. CDR3 sequence: CASSVTGLAAYEQYF. In nucleotides, the CDR3 is TGTGCCAGCAGCGTAACGGGACTAGCGGCGTACGAGCAGTACTTC.

This rearrangement joins TRBV7-9 to TRBJ2-1; the match to TRBD2 covers 10 bases. This CDR3 has 16 amino acids. V was clipped by 6 bases and J by 0 bases; unmatched bases: 5. CDR1 SEHNR and CDR2 FQNEAQ come from the germline V gene (reference sequence). The CDR3 nucleotides are TGTGCCAGCAGTCGTATAGCGGGAGGCTCCTACAATGAGCAGTTCTTC. It encodes CASSRIAGGSYNEQFF.

The chain combines TRBV7-9 with TRBJ2-1, with D perhaps TRBD2 (9 bases). This CDR3 spans 17 amino acids. V was pared by 4 bases and J by 8 bases, with 24 bases between. Germline V gives CDR1 SEHNR, CDR2 FQNEAQ (reference sequence). The CDR3 DNA sequence: TGTGCCAGCAGCTCGACCAGGGGGCGGGAGGGCCCATATGAGCAGTTCTTC. Protein sequence: CASSSTRGREGPYEQFF.

This chain joins TRBV24-1 and TRBJ2-5; TRBD1 aligns across 9 bases. Germline CDR1 is KGHDR and CDR2 is SFDVKD. This CDR3 spans 16 amino acids. V shed 4 bases and J 2 bases; nucleotides not matched to a gene: 7. The CDR3 coding sequence is TGTGCCACCAGTGACCTTACGACAGGGGGGCAAGAGACCCAGTACTTC. Translating it yields CATSDLTTGGQETQYF.

V is TRBV5-5 and J is TRBJ2-7; 7 nucleotides agree with TRBD2. V lost 6 bases and J lost 5; bases outside the gene matches: 8. Germline lookup yields CDR1 SGHKS and CDR2 YYEKEE (reference sequence). The CDR3 extends over 13 amino acids. CDR3 coding DNA: TGTGCCAGCACCGTGGCAGGGAGGGACGAGCAGTACTTC. As protein: CASTVAGRDEQYF.